The next 24 T cell receptor beta chains were all read from a single sample in a study of blood T cell repertoires in COVID-19. Profiling relied on immunoSEQ multiplex PCR, and the TCRdb table lists in-frame clones only, not all of them. The repertoire holds 250,000 to 400,000 clones, under 90% seen once, with less than 3.5% in the top ten. Sequencing was carried out using peripheral blood. These receptors were taken from a woman under 40 with COVID-19, enrolled during active disease.

V and J are TRBV5-1 and TRBJ1-2, with TRBD1 identical over 10 bases. V dropped 0 bases and J dropped 6; count of bases not matched to a gene: 5. There are 15 residues in the CDR3. From germline, CDR1 is SGHRS and CDR2 YFSETQ. The CDR3 is CASSLGSGTGDGYTF. DNA for the CDR3: TGCGCCAGCAGCTTGGGGTCGGGGACAGGGGATGGCTACACCTTC. Complete variable domain (other parts from reference TRBV5-1 and TRBJ1-2): KAGVTQTPRYLIKTRGQQVTLSCSPISGHRSVSWYQQTPGQGLQFLFEYFSETQRNKGNFPGRFSGRQFSNSRSEMNVSTLELGDSALYLCASSLGSGTGDGYTFGSGTRLTVV.

The genes are TRBV28 and TRBJ1-4; no reliable D call. This CDR3 spans 14 amino acids. Germline assignment: CDR1 MDHEN and CDR2 SYDVKM. Trimming took 6 bases from V and 3 from J, leaving 11 bases between them. CDR3 amino acids: CASSRAIPNEKLFF. In nucleotides, the CDR3 is TGTGCCAGCAGCCGCGCCATACCTAATGAAAAACTGTTTTTT.

This CDR3 reads CASSSTNRPLSYEQYF. The CDR3 DNA reads TGCGCCAGCAGTTCGACAAACCGGCCCCTCTCCTACGAGCAGTACTTC. V is TRBV10-2 and J is TRBJ2-7; no definite D call. This CDR3 is built from 16 residues. Germline values: CDR1 WSHSY, CDR2 SAAADI. V was shortened by 5 bases and J by 0 bases, with 17 bases between the two germline ends.

The J gene is TRBJ2-2, the V gene TRBV6-1; weak D call: TRBD1 (5 bases). CDR1 MNHNS and CDR2 SASEGT come from the germline V gene. This CDR3 contains 14 residues. Trimming took off 3 bases at V and 0 bases at J, with 5 bases between the two ends. CDR3 DNA sequence: TGTGCCAGCAGTGACAGGGCGAACACCGGGGAGCTGTTTTTT. It codes for CASSDRANTGELFF.

The V call is TRBV19, the J call TRBJ1-2; D gene unclear. Germline V gene lookup returns CDR1 LNHDA and CDR2 SQIVND (reference sequence). The germline V and J ends were trimmed by 9 bases and 3 bases, with 8 bases remaining between them. The CDR3 sequence is 11 residues long. CDR3 DNA: TGTGCCAGCGCCGGGGACTATGGCTACACCTTC. Its translation: CASAGDYGYTF.

V is TRBV28 and J is TRBJ2-7; 10 bases fit TRBD2. Germline CDR1 is MDHEN and CDR2 is SYDVKM. Trimming at V came to 4 bases and at J to 6 bases, leaving 6 bases not matched to a gene. The CDR3 loop spans 14 amino acids. CDR3 region: CASSSLAGDTEQYF. In DNA form, the CDR3 reads TGTGCCAGCAGTTCTCTAGCGGGAGATACCGAGCAGTACTTC.

The chain couples TRBV6-5 to TRBJ2-3; perhaps TRBD2 as D (5 bases). The CDR3 is 14 amino acids. The germline V and J ends were trimmed by 2 bases and 4 bases, with 10 bases remaining between them. The germline V gene has CDR1 MNHEY and CDR2 SVGAGI. CDR3 residues: CASSYARASDTQYF. Here the CDR3 DNA reads TGTGCCAGCAGTTACGCGAGGGCCTCAGATACGCAGTATTTT.

This sequence joins TRBV4-2 and TRBJ1-2; D perhaps matches TRBD1 (6 bases). The CDR3 totals 15 residues. V shed 2 bases and J shed 6 bases, with 16 bases lying between them. CDR1 and CDR2 (germline): LGHNA, YNFKEQ. The CDR3 sequence is CASSQSVQGSDGYTF. For the CDR3, the DNA is TGTGCCAGCAGCCAATCGGTACAGGGATCCGATGGCTACACCTTC.

This chain links TRBV18 with TRBJ1-1; weak D call: TRBD1 (5 bases). The CDR3 runs to 13 residues. CDR1 is KGHSH and CDR2 is LQKENI in the germline V gene. The V end was cut by 6 bases, the J end by 1 base, with 9 bases between. For the CDR3, the DNA is TGTGCCAGCTCCGCTCAGGGGAACACTGAAGCTTTCTTT. It encodes CASSAQGNTEAFF.

The chain's CDR3 is CASILTGTYGYTF. The DNA of the CDR3 is TGTGCCAGCATCCTGACAGGGACCTATGGCTACACCTTC. The rearrangement uses TRBV2 and TRBJ1-2; 7 bases match TRBD1. J was trimmed by 4 bases and V by 7 bases; bases with no gene match: 6. In germline, CDR1 is SNHLY, CDR2 FYNNEI. The CDR3 is made up of 13 amino acids.

The V gene is TRBV4-2, the J gene TRBJ1-1, with D possibly TRBD1 on 6 matching bases. With 7 bases removed from V and 2 bases from J, the gap between germline ends came to 20 bases. The CDR3 is made up of 16 amino acids. Germline CDR1 reads LGHNA; CDR2 reads YNFKEQ. In nucleotides, the CDR3 is TGTGCCAGCACCTACTTCAAGACAGGCTTTAACACTGAAGCTTTCTTT. Protein product: CASTYFKTGFNTEAFF.

V gene TRBV18 combines with J gene TRBJ2-1, with a possible D match to TRBD1 (5 bases). Between the trimmed V and J ends, which lost 0 bases and 8 bases, there was a span of 11 bases. This CDR3 region has 14 residues. The germline CDR1 and CDR2 sequences are KGHSH and LQKENI. CDR3 DNA sequence: TGTGCCAGCTCACCACCACCGAAGGGGTATGAGCAGTTCTTC. Residues: CASSPPPKGYEQFF.

The chain joins TRBV12-3 or TRBV12-4 to TRBJ1-2, with D possibly TRBD1 on 5 matching bases. This CDR3 spans 13 amino acids. The V gene lost 1 base and the J gene lost 8 bases, with 11 bases spanning the gap. For the CDR3, the DNA is TGTGCCAGCAGTTTAGGGCCGCCAGGGGGCTACACCTTC. Translating gives CASSLGPPGGYTF.

CDR3 nucleotide sequence: TGCGCCAGCAGCTTATTACAGGGCAACACTGAAGCTTTCTTT. It is translated as CASSLLQGNTEAFF. The chain carries TRBV5-1 and TRBJ1-1, with a possible D match to TRBD1 (6 bases). CDR3 length: 14 residues. Per germline, CDR1 SGHRS and CDR2 YFSETQ. V lost 2 bases and J 2 bases, leaving 10 bases between the germline ends.

This clone has only one observation. The chain uses TRBV4-2 and TRBJ1-5; 7 nucleotides match TRBD1. The ends lost 0 bases at V and 9 bases at J; junction bases unmatched: 8. CDR1 and CDR2 (germline): LGHNA, YNFKEQ. The CDR3 extends over 15 amino acids. This chain's CDR3 is CASSQEMQGGLPQHF. In nucleotides, the CDR3 is TGTGCCAGCAGCCAAGAGATGCAGGGGGGTTTGCCCCAGCATTTT.

This clone was seen once. The chain recombines TRBV12-3 or TRBV12-4 with TRBJ2-1; the D is unclear. CDR3 length: 12 amino acids. V was shortened by 5 bases and J by 7 bases, with 9 bases between the two germline ends. The DNA for the CDR3 is TGTGCCAGCAGTCCGCTAGATAATGAGCAGTTCTTC. It encodes CASSPLDNEQFF.

This clone has only a few counts. The gene calls are TRBV27 and TRBJ1-5; 7 bases line up with TRBD1. The V gene end was trimmed by 6 bases and the J gene end by 1 base; junction bases not matched to a gene: 3. Germline values: CDR1 MNHEY, CDR2 SMNVEV (reference sequence). The CDR3 contains 14 residues. The CDR3 reads CASSLTGSNQPQHF. The DNA for the CDR3 is TGTGCCAGCAGCCTGACAGGGAGCAATCAGCCCCAGCATTTT.

The chain recombines TRBV7-6 with TRBJ2-3; D might be TRBD1 (5 bases). Trimming removed 2 bases from V and 0 bases from J, with 12 bases in between. The CDR3 runs to 16 residues. Germline V lookup: CDR1 SGHVS, CDR2 FNYEAQ. The CDR3 DNA follows: TGTGCCAGCAGCTTAACGACAGCCCTCAGCACAGATACGCAGTATTTT. Its translation: CASSLTTALSTDTQYF.

This chain links TRBV28 with TRBJ2-1, with unresolved D. Germline V gives CDR1 MDHEN, CDR2 SYDVKM. The CDR3 runs to 14 residues. V shed 2 bases and J shed 0 bases, with 5 bases lying between them. The CDR3 DNA is TGTGCCAGCAGTTTAACTAACTCCTACAATGAGCAGTTCTTC. It codes for CASSLTNSYNEQFF.

This chain uses TRBV25-1 with TRBJ1-5; D perhaps matches TRBD1 (6 bases). Germline assignment: CDR1 MGHDK and CDR2 SYGVNS. Trimming took off 4 bases at V and 2 bases at J, with 9 bases between the two ends. The CDR3 contains 14 residues. The CDR3 DNA follows: TGTGCCAGCAGTGTGGCAGGGGGCAATCAGCCCCAGCATTTT. Its translation: CASSVAGGNQPQHF.

V usage is TRBV19 and J usage is TRBJ1-5; 7 bases align to TRBD1. The V segment lost 3 bases and the J segment 6 bases; nucleotides outside the gene matches: 5. The CDR3 consists of 14 residues. From germline, CDR1 is LNHDA and CDR2 SQIVND (reference sequence). DNA of the CDR3: TGTGCCAGTAGTATTCACAGGGGCCGTCAGCCCCAGCATTTT. As protein: CASSIHRGRQPQHF.

The chain has TRBV27 and TRBJ1-4, with D perhaps matching TRBD1 (6 bases). The CDR3 covers 15 residues. The V gene lost 2 bases and the J gene lost 7 bases, with 14 bases spanning the gap. Germline V gene data show CDR1 as MNHEY and CDR2 as SMNVEV (reference sequence). The CDR3 sequence: CASSLGGRAGEKLFF. CDR3 nucleotides: TGTGCCAGCAGTTTAGGGGGCAGGGCAGGTGAAAAACTGTTTTTT.

This clone is a singleton in its sample. The chain recombines TRBV27 with TRBJ1-6, with 7 bases fitting TRBD1. J was trimmed by 7 bases and V by 7 bases; bases with no gene match: 7. The CDR3 runs 14 residues. Germline lookup yields CDR1 MNHEY and CDR2 SMNVEV (reference sequence). The CDR3, as DNA: TGTGCCAGCAAAGGGGGCATAGGGAATTCACCCCTCCACTTT. It specifies CASKGGIGNSPLHF.

The chain recombines TRBV5-4 with TRBJ2-7, with D possibly being TRBD1 (6 bases). Trimming stripped 0 bases from V and 6 bases from J, with 10 bases between. The CDR3 is 13 residues long. From germline, CDR1 is SGHNT and CDR2 YYREEE (reference sequence). In DNA form, the CDR3 reads TGTGCCAGCAGCTTGGTTGCAGGGGCCGAGCAGTACTTC. Protein product: CASSLVAGAEQYF.